A few counts support the clone carrying this TCR beta chain. Its target is not known. 5'RACE template switching added a universal primer site and UMIs to TCR cDNA. TCRdb used MiXCR to reprocess the 5' RACE reads, holding one entry per CDR3 protein. This sample has around 120,000 distinct CDR3 sequences, with 13% to 15% found just once. The germline V gene has CDR1 SGHAT and CDR2 FQDESV (reference sequence). Trimming took 3 bases from V and 7 from J; bases not matched to a gene: 8. This CDR3 has 14 residues. These data belong to a study of T cells after yellow fever vaccination. Study-level findings and limits: Few clonotypes appeared in both CD4 and CD8 compartments.

The TCR comes from a young man who received the YFV17D yellow fever vaccine. V usage is TRBV11-1 and J usage is TRBJ2-7; the match to TRBD1 covers 8 bases. The specimen was CD8+ T cells sorted from PBMCs, collected 5 days after the yellow fever booster vaccination. CDR3 loop: CASSLAGGLTEQYF. CDR3 nucleotides: TGTGCCAGCAGCTTGGCAGGGGGCTTAACGGAGCAGTACTTC.